The 2 T cell receptor beta chains below were found in one sample sequenced in a study of chemoradiotherapy in HPV16-positive cancers. Profiling relied on immunoSEQ multiplex PCR, and the TCRdb table lists in-frame clones only, not all of them. This table holds 12,000 or so clones, around 87% found once. This specimen was taken from a patient who underwent chemoradiotherapy. The receptors shown here come from a human donor with HPV-associated anogenital cancer.

The chain uses TRBV7-9 and TRBJ2-3; 7 bases align to TRBD1. Germline V gene sequence: CDR1 SEHNR, CDR2 FQNEAQ (reference sequence). The trim removed 4 bases at V and 0 bases at J, leaving 7 bases unmatched. The CDR3 has 16 amino acids. The CDR3 is CASSSRQGTSTDTQYF. The CDR3 DNA is TGTGCCAGCAGCTCGAGACAGGGTACTAGCACAGATACGCAGTATTTT.

The V call is TRBV30, the J call TRBJ1-2; D is undetermined. With 2 bases removed from V and 8 bases from J, the gap between germline ends came to 12 bases. The CDR3 sequence is 12 residues long. Germline CDR1 GTSNPN, CDR2 SVGIG (reference sequence). CDR3: CAWSIFSGGYTF. The CDR3 region has the DNA TGTGCCTGGAGTATATTCAGCGGGGGCTACACCTTC.